This TCR beta chain emerged from a study of cytomegalovirus exposure and HLA in healthy donors. General study results and limits: Judged likely to be a sequencing artifact was a cluster of highly shared sequence variants. The study flagged some 180 TCR beta chains as cytomegalovirus-associated.

The germline V gene has CDR1 MNHNS and CDR2 SASEGT. Between the trimmed V and J ends, which lost 3 bases and 4 bases, there was a span of 19 bases. This CDR3 has 17 amino acids. Notes on this clone: Its target is not known.

The study ran its PCR with 60 Vbeta and 13 Jbeta primers. Only in-frame clones appear in the TCRdb table, and some are missing; sequencing was by immunoSEQ multiplex PCR. This table holds some 200,000 clones, less than 85% found once. This sequence was found in a man aged 18 to 30 in good health and CMV-seronegative. Sequenced input: PBMCs. The gene calls are TRBV6-1 and TRBJ2-1; D not certain. CDR3 region: CASSDGFGQPKYNEQFF. Written as DNA, the CDR3 is TGTGCCAGCAGTGACGGGTTCGGCCAACCTAAATACAATGAGCAGTTCTTC.